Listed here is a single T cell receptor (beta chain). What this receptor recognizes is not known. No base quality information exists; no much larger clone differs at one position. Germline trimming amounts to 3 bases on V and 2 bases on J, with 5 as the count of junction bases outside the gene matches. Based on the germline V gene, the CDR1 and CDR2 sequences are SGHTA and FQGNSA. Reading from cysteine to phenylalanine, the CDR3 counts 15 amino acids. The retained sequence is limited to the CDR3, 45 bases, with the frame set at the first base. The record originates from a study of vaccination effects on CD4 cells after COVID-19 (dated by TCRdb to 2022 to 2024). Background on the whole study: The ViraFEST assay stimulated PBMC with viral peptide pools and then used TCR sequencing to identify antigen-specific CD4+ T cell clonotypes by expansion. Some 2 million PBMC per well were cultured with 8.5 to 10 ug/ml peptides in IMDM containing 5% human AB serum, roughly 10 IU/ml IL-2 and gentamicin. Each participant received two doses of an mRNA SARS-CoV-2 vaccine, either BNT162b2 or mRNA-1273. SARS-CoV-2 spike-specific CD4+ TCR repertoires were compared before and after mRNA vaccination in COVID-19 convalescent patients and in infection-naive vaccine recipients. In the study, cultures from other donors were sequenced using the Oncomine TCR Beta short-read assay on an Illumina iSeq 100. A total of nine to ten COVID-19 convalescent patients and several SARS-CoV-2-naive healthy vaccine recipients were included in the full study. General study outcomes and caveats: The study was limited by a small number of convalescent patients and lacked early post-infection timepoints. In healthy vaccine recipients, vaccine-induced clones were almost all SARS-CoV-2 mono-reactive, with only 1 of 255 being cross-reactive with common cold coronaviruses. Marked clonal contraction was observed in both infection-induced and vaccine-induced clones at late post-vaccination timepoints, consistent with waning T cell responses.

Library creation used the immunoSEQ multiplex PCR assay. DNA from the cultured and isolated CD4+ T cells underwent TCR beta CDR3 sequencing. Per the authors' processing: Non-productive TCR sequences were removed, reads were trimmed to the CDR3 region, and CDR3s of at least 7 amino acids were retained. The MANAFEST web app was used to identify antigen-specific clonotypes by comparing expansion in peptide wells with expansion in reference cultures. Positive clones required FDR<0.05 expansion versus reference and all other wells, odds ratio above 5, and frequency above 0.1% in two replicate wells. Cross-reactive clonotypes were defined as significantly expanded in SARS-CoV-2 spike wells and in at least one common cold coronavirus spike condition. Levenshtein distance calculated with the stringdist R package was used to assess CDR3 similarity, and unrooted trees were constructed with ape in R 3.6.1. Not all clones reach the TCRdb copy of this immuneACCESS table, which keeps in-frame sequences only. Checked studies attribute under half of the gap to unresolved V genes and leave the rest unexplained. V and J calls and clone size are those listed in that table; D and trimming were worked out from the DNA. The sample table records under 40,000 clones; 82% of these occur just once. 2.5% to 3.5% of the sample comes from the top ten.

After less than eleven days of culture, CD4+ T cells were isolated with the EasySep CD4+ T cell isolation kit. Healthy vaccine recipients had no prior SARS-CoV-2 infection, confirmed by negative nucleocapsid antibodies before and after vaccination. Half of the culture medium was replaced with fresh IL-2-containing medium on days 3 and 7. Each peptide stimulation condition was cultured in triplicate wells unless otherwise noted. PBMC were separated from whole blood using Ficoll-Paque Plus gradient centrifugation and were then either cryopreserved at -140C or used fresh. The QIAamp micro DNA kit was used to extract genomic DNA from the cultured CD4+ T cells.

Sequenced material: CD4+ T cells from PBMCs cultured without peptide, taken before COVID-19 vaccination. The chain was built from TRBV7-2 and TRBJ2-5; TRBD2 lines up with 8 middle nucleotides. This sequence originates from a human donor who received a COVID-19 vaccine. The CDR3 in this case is CASSFSAGGQETQYF. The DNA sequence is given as TGTGCCAGCAGCTTTTCTGCGGGGGGTCAAGAGACCCAGTACTTC.